This T cell receptor beta chain is from a study of blood T cell repertoires in COVID-19. About the research overall: Both acute and convalescent COVID-19 samples were obtained from the United States, Italy and Spain. T cells, B-cell-depleted T cells, or PBMCs provided the cDNA or gDNA that served as material.

Cohort assignment relied on participant-reported clinical history. The CDR3 runs to 15 residues. Trimming left V 3 bases short and J 7 bases short, with 18 bases between. Germline V lookup: CDR1 KGHDR, CDR2 SFDVKD. Data came from immunoSEQ multiplex PCR; TCRdb stores just in-frame clones and leaves some out. The sample has 150,000 to 250,000 clones, roughly 82% seen once. The specimen was PBMCs or T cells enriched from blood (not recorded which). V usage is TRBV24-1 and J usage is TRBJ2-7; tentative D call: TRBD1 (6 bases). This clonotype was obtained from a man aged 40-49 years who had recovered from COVID-19. The CDR3 DNA is TGTGCCACCAGTGATACTTTCCAGGGGTCGGGGGAGCAGTACTTC. Encoded protein: CATSDTFQGSGEQYF.